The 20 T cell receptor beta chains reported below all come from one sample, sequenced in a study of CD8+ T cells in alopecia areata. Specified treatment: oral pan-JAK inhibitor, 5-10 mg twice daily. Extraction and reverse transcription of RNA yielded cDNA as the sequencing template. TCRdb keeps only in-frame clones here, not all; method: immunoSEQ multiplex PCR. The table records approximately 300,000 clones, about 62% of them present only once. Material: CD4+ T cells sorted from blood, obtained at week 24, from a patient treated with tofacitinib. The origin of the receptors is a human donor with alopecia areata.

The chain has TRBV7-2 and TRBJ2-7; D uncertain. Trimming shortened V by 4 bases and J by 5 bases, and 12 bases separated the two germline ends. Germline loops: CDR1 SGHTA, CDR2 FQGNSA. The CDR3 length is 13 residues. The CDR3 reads CASSSFRWNEQYF. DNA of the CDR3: TGTGCCAGCAGCTCCTTCCGTTGGAACGAGCAGTACTTC.

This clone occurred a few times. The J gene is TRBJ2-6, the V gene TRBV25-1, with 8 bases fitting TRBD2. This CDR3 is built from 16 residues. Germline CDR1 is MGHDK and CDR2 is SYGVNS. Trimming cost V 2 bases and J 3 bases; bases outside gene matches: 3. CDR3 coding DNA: TGTGCCAGCAGTGAACGGGGGGGAAGTGGGGCCAACGTCCTGACTTTC. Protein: CASSERGGSGANVLTF.

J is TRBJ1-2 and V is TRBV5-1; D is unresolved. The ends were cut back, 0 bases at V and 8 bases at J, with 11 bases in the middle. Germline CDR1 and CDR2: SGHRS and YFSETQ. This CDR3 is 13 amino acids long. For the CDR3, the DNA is TGCGCCAGCAGCTTGGCAGGCTCGGCCGGCTACACCTTC. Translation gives CASSLAGSAGYTF.

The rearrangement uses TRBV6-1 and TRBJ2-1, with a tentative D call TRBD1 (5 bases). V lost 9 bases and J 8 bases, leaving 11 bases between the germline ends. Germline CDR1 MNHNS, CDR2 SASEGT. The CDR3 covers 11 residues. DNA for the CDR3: TGTGCCAGTGGGGCGGTGGATGAGCAGTTCTTC. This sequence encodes CASGAVDEQFF.

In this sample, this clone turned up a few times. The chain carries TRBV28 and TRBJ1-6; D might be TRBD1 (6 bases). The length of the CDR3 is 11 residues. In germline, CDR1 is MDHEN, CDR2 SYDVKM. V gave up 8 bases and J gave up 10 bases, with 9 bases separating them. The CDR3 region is CASQGKSPLHF. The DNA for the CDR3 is TGTGCCAGCCAGGGGAAATCACCCCTCCACTTT.

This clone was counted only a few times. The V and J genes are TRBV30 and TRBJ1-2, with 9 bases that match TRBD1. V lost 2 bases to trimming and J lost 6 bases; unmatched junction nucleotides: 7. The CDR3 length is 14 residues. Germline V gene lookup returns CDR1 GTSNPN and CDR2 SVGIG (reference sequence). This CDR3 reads CAWSIRDRGNGYTF. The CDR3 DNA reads TGTGCCTGGAGTATCCGAGACAGGGGGAATGGCTACACCTTC.

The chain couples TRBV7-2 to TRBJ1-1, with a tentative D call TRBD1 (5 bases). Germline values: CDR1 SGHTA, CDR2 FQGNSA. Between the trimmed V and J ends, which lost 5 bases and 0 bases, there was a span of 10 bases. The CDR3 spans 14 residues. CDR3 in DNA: TGTGCCAGCAGCGGACAAAGCATGAACACTGAAGCTTTCTTT. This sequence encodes CASSGQSMNTEAFF.

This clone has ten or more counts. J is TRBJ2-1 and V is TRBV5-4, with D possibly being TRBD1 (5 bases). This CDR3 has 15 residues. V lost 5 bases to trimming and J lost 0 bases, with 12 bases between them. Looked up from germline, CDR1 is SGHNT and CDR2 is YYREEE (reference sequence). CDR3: CASRQDTTSYNEQFF. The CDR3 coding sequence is TGTGCCAGCAGACAGGACACGACCTCCTACAATGAGCAGTTCTTC.

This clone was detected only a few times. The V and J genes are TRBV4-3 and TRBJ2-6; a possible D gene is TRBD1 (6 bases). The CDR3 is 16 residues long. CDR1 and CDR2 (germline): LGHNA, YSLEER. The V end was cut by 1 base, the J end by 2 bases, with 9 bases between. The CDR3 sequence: CASSQGSGAGANVLTF. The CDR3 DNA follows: TGCGCCAGCAGCCAAGGATCAGGGGCTGGGGCCAACGTCCTGACTTTC.

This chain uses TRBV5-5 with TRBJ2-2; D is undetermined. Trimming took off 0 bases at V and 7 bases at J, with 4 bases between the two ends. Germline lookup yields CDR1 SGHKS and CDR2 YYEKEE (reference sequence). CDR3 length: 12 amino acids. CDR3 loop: CASSLGVGELFF. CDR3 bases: TGTGCCAGCAGCTTGGGCGTCGGGGAGCTGTTTTTT.

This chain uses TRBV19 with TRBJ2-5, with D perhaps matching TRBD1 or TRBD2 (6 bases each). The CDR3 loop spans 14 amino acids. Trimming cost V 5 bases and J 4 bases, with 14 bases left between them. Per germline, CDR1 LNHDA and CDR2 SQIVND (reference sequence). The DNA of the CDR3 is TGTGCCAGTAGTTCGGGGGCGCGGGGAGAGACCCAGTACTTC. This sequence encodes CASSSGARGETQYF.

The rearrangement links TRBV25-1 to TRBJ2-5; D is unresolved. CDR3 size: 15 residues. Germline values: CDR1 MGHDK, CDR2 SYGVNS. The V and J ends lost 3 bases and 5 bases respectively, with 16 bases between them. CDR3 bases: TGTGCCAGCAGTGACCCTCTTGGCGGACGGGAGACCCAGTACTTC. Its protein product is CASSDPLGGRETQYF.

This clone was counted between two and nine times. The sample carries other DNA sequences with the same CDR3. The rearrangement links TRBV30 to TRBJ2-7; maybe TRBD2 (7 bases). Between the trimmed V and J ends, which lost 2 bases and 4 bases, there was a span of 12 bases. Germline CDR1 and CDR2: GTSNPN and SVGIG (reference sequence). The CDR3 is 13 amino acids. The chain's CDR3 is CAWSSGGPYEQYF. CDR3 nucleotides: TGTGCCTGGAGTTCCGGGGGGCCTTACGAGCAGTACTTC.

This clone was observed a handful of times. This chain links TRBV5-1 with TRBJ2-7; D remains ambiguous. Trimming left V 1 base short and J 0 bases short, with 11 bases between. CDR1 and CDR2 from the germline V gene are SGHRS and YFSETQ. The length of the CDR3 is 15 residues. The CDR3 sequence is CASSLTFGDSYEQYF. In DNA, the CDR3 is TGCGCCAGCAGCTTGACGTTCGGTGACTCCTACGAGCAGTACTTC.

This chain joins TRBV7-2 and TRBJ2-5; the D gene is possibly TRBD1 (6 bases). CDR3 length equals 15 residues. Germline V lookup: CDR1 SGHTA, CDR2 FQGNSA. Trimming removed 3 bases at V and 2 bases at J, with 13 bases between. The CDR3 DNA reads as TGTGCCAGCAGCTTGAGCTGGGGGCCTCAAGAGACCCAGTACTTC. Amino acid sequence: CASSLSWGPQETQYF. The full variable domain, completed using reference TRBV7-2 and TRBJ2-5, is GAGVSQSPSNKVTEKGKDVELRCDPISGHTALYWYRQSLGQGLEFLIYFQGNSAPDKSGLPSDRFSAERTGGSVSTLTIQRTQQEDSAVYLCASSLSWGPQETQYFGPGTRLLVL.

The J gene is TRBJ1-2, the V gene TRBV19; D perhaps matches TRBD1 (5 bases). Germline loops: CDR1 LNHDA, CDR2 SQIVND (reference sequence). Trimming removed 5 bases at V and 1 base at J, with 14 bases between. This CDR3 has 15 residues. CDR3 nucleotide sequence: TGTGCCAGTAGTGACAGCGGGACTGGTAACTATGGCTACACCTTC. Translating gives CASSDSGTGNYGYTF.

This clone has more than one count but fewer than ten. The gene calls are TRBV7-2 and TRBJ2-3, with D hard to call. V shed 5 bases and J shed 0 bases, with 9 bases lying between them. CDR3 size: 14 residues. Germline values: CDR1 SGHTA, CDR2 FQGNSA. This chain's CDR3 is CASSVDISTDTQYF. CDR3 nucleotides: TGTGCCAGCAGCGTAGACATAAGCACAGATACGCAGTATTTT. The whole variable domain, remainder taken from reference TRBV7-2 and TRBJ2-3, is GAGVSQSPSNKVTEKGKDVELRCDPISGHTALYWYRQSLGQGLEFLIYFQGNSAPDKSGLPSDRFSAERTGGSVSTLTIQRTQQEDSAVYLCASSVDISTDTQYFGPGTRLTVL.

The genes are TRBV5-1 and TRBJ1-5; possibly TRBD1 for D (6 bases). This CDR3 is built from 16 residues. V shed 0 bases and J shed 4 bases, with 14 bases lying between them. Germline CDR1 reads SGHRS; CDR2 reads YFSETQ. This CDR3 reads CASSLVRGGRNQPQHF. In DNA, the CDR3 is TGCGCCAGCAGCTTGGTCAGGGGCGGTAGGAATCAGCCCCAGCATTTT.

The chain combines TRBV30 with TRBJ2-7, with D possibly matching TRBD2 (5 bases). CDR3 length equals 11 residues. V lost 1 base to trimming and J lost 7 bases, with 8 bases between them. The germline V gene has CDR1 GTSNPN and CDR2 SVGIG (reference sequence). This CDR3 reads CAWSAEGEQYF. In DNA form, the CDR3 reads TGTGCCTGGAGTGCCGAGGGAGAGCAGTACTTC.

The CDR3 region has the DNA TGTGCCAGCAGCCGTTCGGACAGGGATGAAGACTATGGCTACACCTTC. Protein: CASSRSDRDEDYGYTF. The chain links TRBV4-2 to TRBJ1-2; 8 bases are shared with TRBD1. The CDR3 covers 16 residues. Germline trimming cut 4 bases from V and 3 bases from J; bases unmatched to any gene: 10. Germline CDR1 LGHNA, CDR2 YNFKEQ.